A selection of T cell receptor beta chains follows, all from one sample in a study of blood T cell repertoires in COVID-19. Clones were read by immunoSEQ multiplex PCR, and TCRdb kept only the in-frame ones, dropping some. The table includes fewer than 20,000 clones, about nine tenths detected once. Sequenced input: peripheral blood. Receptors were obtained from a human donor in a cohort sampled during active COVID-19. Each CDR3 is given with its conserved first and last residue. A D gene is named only where the DNA matches it firmly. Only part of the rows carry a size: once, few, many, or a class if the clone is expanded.

d_gene	v_gene	abundance	j_gene	CDR3nt	CDR3aa
TRBD2	TRBV7-8	once	TRBJ2-5	TGTGCCAGCAGCGAACCAATAGCGGGAGGGCCGGAGTACTTC	CASSEPIAGGPEYF
.	TRBV7-3	.	TRBJ2-3	TGTGCCAGCAGCTTATTGCGTGAAGATACGCAGTATTTT	CASSLLREDTQYF
TRBD2	TRBV7-6	.	TRBJ2-2	TGTGCCAGCAGCCCGCGGGGACTAGCGGAACTAGGCACCGGGGAGCTGTTTTTT	CASSPRGLAELGTGELFF
.	TRBV2	.	TRBJ2-3	TGTGCCAGCGGGCGTAGAGCCACAGATACGCAGTATTTT	CASGRRATDTQYF
TRBD2	TRBV9	.	TRBJ2-2	TGTGCCAGCAGCTCGGGACTAGCGGGAGAAGTGACCGGGGAGCTGTTTTTT	CASSSGLAGEVTGELFF
.	TRBV27	.	TRBJ2-1	TGTGCCAGCAGTTTATTAGGGGACAATGAGCAGTTCTTC	CASSLLGDNEQFF
TRBD2	TRBV6-5	.	TRBJ2-3	TGTGCCAGCTCTAGCGGAGCTAGCACAGATACGCAGTATTTT	CASSSGASTDTQYF
.	TRBV2	.	TRBJ1-5	TGTGCCAGCAGCCAGGGAAGCAATCAGCCCCAGCATTTT	CASSQGSNQPQHF
TRBD2	TRBV6-6	once	TRBJ2-1	TGTGCCAGCAGCCGCACGGGACTAGCGGGAGACTCCCAACCCCTTGGTGAGCAGTTCTTC	CASSRTGLAGDSQPLGEQFF
.	TRBV27	.	TRBJ2-7	TGTGCCAGCAGTTTTGACAGGAGCTACGAGCAGTACTTC	CASSFDRSYEQYF
.	TRBV7-9	.	TRBJ1-1	TGTGCCAGCAGCTTAGGGAGTAATGAAGCTTTCTTT	CASSLGSNEAFF
.	TRBV4-2	few	TRBJ2-7	TGTGCCAGCAGCCAAGAACGTCAGGCTGGCTACGAGCAGTACTTC	CASSQERQAGYEQYF
.	TRBV30	.	TRBJ1-1	TGTGCCTGGATAAGGGGTGAAGCTTTCTTT	CAWIRGEAFF
.	TRBV4-2	few	TRBJ1-5	TGTGCCAGCAGCCAAGACTGGCTTGAGCCCCAGCATTTT	CASSQDWLEPQHF
TRBD1	TRBV9	.	TRBJ2-2	TGTGCCAGCAGCGTAGGTCATTCGGGACAGGGGAACACCGGGGAGCTGTTTTTT	CASSVGHSGQGNTGELFF
TRBD2	TRBV7-9	once	TRBJ2-3	TGTGCCAGCAGCTTAACGGTGGGAGGGCCCGATACGCAGTATTTT	CASSLTVGGPDTQYF
TRBD1	TRBV19	.	TRBJ1-2	TGTGCCAGTAGTATTGGTTCGGCAGGGGGCATCTATGGCTACACCTTC	CASSIGSAGGIYGYTF
TRBD1	TRBV19	.	TRBJ2-1	TGTGCCAGTGGGTCGGACAGGGCCTACAATGAGCAGTTCTTC	CASGSDRAYNEQFF
.	TRBV7-9	.	TRBJ2-5	TGTGCCAGCAGCTTAGGGCAGGCTCAGTACTTC	CASSLGQAQYF
.	TRBV30	.	TRBJ1-4	TGTGCCTTAAAGGGCAGGGAAGGAGAAAAACTGTTTTTT	CALKGREGEKLFF
.	TRBV2	.	TRBJ2-1	TGTGCCAGCAGTGAGCGGGCGGCGGGACGGAACAATGAGCAGTTCTTC	CASSERAAGRNNEQFF
TRBD2	TRBV27	.	TRBJ2-1	TGTGCCAGCAAAGGTATATTGGCTAGCGGTGGCTCCGGCTCCTACAATGAGCAGTTCTTC	CASKGILASGGSGSYNEQFF
.	TRBV2	.	TRBJ2-7	TGTGCTCCTTTTGAGCAGTACTTC	CAPFEQYF
.	TRBV5-1	.	TRBJ1-2	TGCGCCAGCAGCCATAGCTTAGCGGGTTATGGCTACACCTTC	CASSHSLAGYGYTF
TRBD1	TRBV7-9	.	TRBJ2-2	TGTGCCAGCAGTGCCGGGACAGGGCACACCGGGGAGCTGTTTTTT	CASSAGTGHTGELFF
.	TRBV6-5	.	TRBJ1-4	TGTGCCAGCATCGGGAGGGCCAAAAATGAAAAACTGTTTTTT	CASIGRAKNEKLFF
TRBD1	TRBV5-4	.	TRBJ2-1	TGTGCCAGCAGCTTGGTTGGCAGGGGGCGTTATGAGCAGTTCTTC	CASSLVGRGRYEQFF
.	TRBV18	once	TRBJ1-1	TGTGCCAGCTCACCAGCGGGGAAGACTGAAGCTTTCTTT	CASSPAGKTEAFF
.	TRBV19	.	TRBJ2-7	TGTGCCAGTAGTGCCCGCTGGAGGGGCAGCTACGAGCAGTACTTC	CASSARWRGSYEQYF
TRBD2	TRBV5-1	.	TRBJ2-3	TGCGCCAGCAGCTCGAAGTTTGGACTAGCGGGGGGCCGGGCAGATACGCAGTATTTT	CASSSKFGLAGGRADTQYF
.	TRBV19	.	TRBJ2-2	TGTGCCAGTAGTATAGGGGACATCTTCCAGGAGCTGTTTTTT	CASSIGDIFQELFF
TRBD1	TRBV19	.	TRBJ1-5	TGTGCCAGTAGTCCAGGGACAGGGGTTAGCAATCAGCCCCAGCATTTT	CASSPGTGVSNQPQHF
.	TRBV6-5	.	TRBJ1-1	TGTGCCAAGGGGCAGGGTTGGTACACTGAAGCTTTCTTT	CAKGQGWYTEAFF
TRBD2	TRBV18	.	TRBJ2-5	TGTGCCAGCTCACCCGCCGGGGGGGATGAGACCCAGTACTTC	CASSPAGGDETQYF
.	TRBV19	.	TRBJ1-1	TGTGCCAGTAGGCACAGGGTCGGCATGAACACTGAAGCTTTCTTT	CASRHRVGMNTEAFF
TRBD1	TRBV7-2	.	TRBJ2-7	TGTGCCAGCAGCTTGGAAGGGGCGTCGGGACAGGCTTACGAGCAGTACTTC	CASSLEGASGQAYEQYF
TRBD1	TRBV6-5	.	TRBJ1-1	TGTGCCAGCAAGGGACAGGGGTCCAACACTGAAGCTTTCTTT	CASKGQGSNTEAFF
.	TRBV19	.	TRBJ1-6	TGTGCCAGTAGTACGGACAGCTCCTATAATTCACCCCTCCACTTT	CASSTDSSYNSPLHF
TRBD1	TRBV7-9	.	TRBJ1-1	TGTGCCAGCAGCCAGTCCAGGACAGGGGGGACTGAAGCTTTCTTT	CASSQSRTGGTEAFF
.	TRBV6-2/TRBV6-3	.	TRBJ2-3	TGTGCCAGCAGTCGGCAGTCGGGGGTAGATACGCAGTATTTT	CASSRQSGVDTQYF